The 32 T cell receptor beta chains below all came from one sample that was sequenced in a study of T-cell reconstitution after alpha-beta-depleted transplantation in children. Using unique molecular identifiers, the investigators prepared the TCRbeta library. TCRdb re-analysed the PCR reads in MiXCR, keeping a single row per CDR3 protein. The sample lists about 600,000 distinct CDR3 sequences, roughly 24% occurring once. The sequenced sample was PBMCs, mostly from graft donor cells, obtained 360 days after TCRalphabeta/CD19-depleted stem cell transplant. These receptors all stem from a boy under three years old who had a stem cell transplant for acute myeloid leukemia, so the T cells may come from the graft donor.

This clonotype was observed a few times. The chain carries TRBV24-1 and TRBJ2-1; D ambiguous. Germline CDR1 is KGHDR and CDR2 is SFDVKD. The CDR3 runs to 16 residues. V lost 5 bases to trimming and J lost 0 bases, with 13 bases between them. The CDR3 bases are TGTGCCACCAGTGCTAAACAGAGTTACTCCTACAATGAGCAGTTCTTC. Its protein product is CATSAKQSYSYNEQFF.

The chain couples TRBV6-2 or TRBV6-3 to TRBJ2-3; 8 bases fit TRBD1. In germline, CDR1 is MNHEY, CDR2 SVGEGT. The V and J ends lost 6 bases and 0 bases, in that order; junction bases with no gene match: 14. The CDR3 runs 18 residues. CDR3 loop: CASSPGSGGITSTDTQYF. The CDR3 nucleotides read TGTGCCAGCAGCCCCGGGTCAGGGGGCATAACTAGCACAGATACGCAGTATTTT.

J is TRBJ1-1 and V is TRBV5-6; no definite D call. V was pared by 3 bases and J by 8 bases, with 26 bases between. Germline V lookup: CDR1 SGHDT, CDR2 YYEEEE. The CDR3 extends over 17 amino acids. The CDR3 DNA is TGTGCCAGCAGCTGGTTCATCTCGGGCATTTCTTCGGGGGAAGCTTTCTTT. It is translated as CASSWFISGISSGEAFF.

The genes are TRBV20-1 and TRBJ1-6, with D uncertain. V was shortened by 6 bases and J by 3 bases, with 15 bases between the two germline ends. Germline CDR1 DFQATT, CDR2 SNEGSKA (reference sequence). The CDR3 length is 15 residues. CDR3 loop: CSATITSNYNSPLHF. CDR3 bases: TGCAGTGCGACCATAACCTCAAACTATAATTCACCCCTCCACTTT.

This clonotype was observed at least ten times. The genes are TRBV12-3 or TRBV12-4 and TRBJ2-3, with 8 bases matching TRBD2. The CDR3 has 15 residues. V was clipped by 5 bases and J by 5 bases; unmatched bases: 9. CDR3 DNA: TGTGCCAGCAGTGACCCTAGCGGGTGGTTAGATACGCAGTATTTT. Translation: CASSDPSGWLDTQYF.

This clonotype was observed many times. The CDR3 DNA sequence: TGTGCCAGCAGTCCCAATTCCGGGACTAGCTCCTACGAGCAGTACTTC. It yields the protein CASSPNSGTSSYEQYF. The chain carries TRBV27 and TRBJ2-7; 8 bases are shared with TRBD2. Germline V gene lookup returns CDR1 MNHEY and CDR2 SMNVEV (reference sequence). V was pared by 5 bases and J by 0 bases, with 9 bases of the junction left unmatched. The CDR3 length is 16 residues.

The rearrangement uses TRBV12-3 or TRBV12-4 and TRBJ2-3; 10 bases line up with TRBD1. The CDR3 sequence is 16 residues long. The trim removed 5 bases at V and 1 base at J, leaving 6 bases unmatched. DNA for the CDR3: TGTGCCAGCAGTCCCGCCGGGACAGGGGGCACAGATACGCAGTATTTT. Protein sequence: CASSPAGTGGTDTQYF.

The chain uses TRBV7-9 and TRBJ1-5; maybe TRBD1 (5 bases). CDR3 length: 15 residues. V shed 4 bases and J shed 4 bases, with 14 bases lying between them. The germline CDR1 and CDR2 sequences are SEHNR and FQNEAQ (reference sequence). CDR3 DNA: TGTGCCAGCAGCTCCGGAGGGACGGTTAATCAGCCCCAGCATTTT. Encoded protein: CASSSGGTVNQPQHF.

The chain joins TRBV6-2 or TRBV6-3 to TRBJ1-5, with 8 positions matching TRBD1. Germline CDR1 MNHEY, CDR2 SVGEGT. The CDR3 is 14 residues long. The V gene end was trimmed by 4 bases and the J gene end by 11 bases; junction bases not matched to a gene: 10. In nucleotides, the CDR3 is TGTGCCAGCAGTTCCGGGACAGGTATCGCGACCCAGCATTTT. Translating gives CASSSGTGIATQHF.

This clonotype was seen ten or more times. The chain uses TRBV12-3 or TRBV12-4 and TRBJ2-1; TRBD1 matches 8 bases. The length of the CDR3 is 15 residues. V lost 5 bases to trimming and J lost 8 bases; unmatched junction nucleotides: 11. CDR3 protein: CASSPSGQVIYEQFF. The CDR3 nucleotides read TGTGCCAGCAGTCCGTCGGGACAGGTCATCTATGAGCAGTTCTTC.

The chain couples TRBV18 to TRBJ2-3; D unclear. CDR1 is KGHSH, CDR2 LQKENI, per germline. V was shortened by 3 bases and J by 6 bases, with 7 bases between the two germline ends. The CDR3 totals 12 residues. CDR3 in amino acids: CASSPAHDTQYF. CDR3 DNA: TGTGCCAGCTCACCCGCCCATGATACGCAGTATTTT.

The rearrangement uses TRBV6-4 and TRBJ2-2; D unresolved. Trimming pared 5 bases from V and 1 base from J, leaving 8 bases between. The CDR3 contains 14 residues. Germline V gene lookup returns CDR1 MRHNA and CDR2 SNTAGT. In nucleotides, the CDR3 is TGTGCCAGCAGTCGGCCCGGGAACACCGGGGAGCTGTTTTTT. Protein sequence: CASSRPGNTGELFF.

This clonotype has at least ten counts. The V and J genes are TRBV20-1 and TRBJ1-3; the D is unclear. The germline V gene encodes CDR1 DFQATT and CDR2 SNEGSKA (reference sequence). The germline V and J ends were trimmed by 5 bases and 2 bases, with 7 bases remaining between them. The CDR3 spans 12 residues. For the CDR3, the DNA is TGCAGTGCTCGGGAACCTGGAAACACCATATATTTT. Translation: CSAREPGNTIYF.

The V and J genes are TRBV20-1 and TRBJ2-7, with D possibly matching TRBD2 (5 bases). CDR1 and CDR2 (germline): DFQATT, SNEGSKA (reference sequence). CDR3 length: 11 amino acids. The V end was cut by 6 bases, the J end by 3 bases, with 9 bases between. The DNA for the CDR3 is TGCAGTGCCCCACTAGACTACGAGCAGTACTTC. Translated, it gives CSAPLDYEQYF.

V usage is TRBV20-1 and J usage is TRBJ2-2, with 11 nucleotides matching TRBD1. Germline loops: CDR1 DFQATT, CDR2 SNEGSKA (reference sequence). The CDR3 contains 15 residues. Trimming at V came to 6 bases and at J to 5 bases, leaving 8 bases not matched to a gene. The CDR3, as DNA: TGCAGTGCCGGACCGGGACAGGGGGTAACCGGGGAGCTGTTTTTT. This gives the protein CSAGPGQGVTGELFF.

The sample holds a few counts of this clonotype. The genes are TRBV28 and TRBJ2-3; TRBD2 aligns across 13 bases. Germline CDR1 MDHEN, CDR2 SYDVKM. After removal of 10 bases from V and 1 base from J, the junction contained 20 bases not matched to a gene. This CDR3 comprises 20 residues. CDR3 sequence: CATTRFGLAGDQGGTDTQYF. The CDR3 bases are TGTGCCACCACACGTTTCGGACTAGCGGGGGACCAGGGGGGCACAGATACGCAGTATTTT. The full variable domain, rest sourced from reference TRBV28 and TRBJ2-3, is DVKVTQSSRYLVKRTGEKVFLECVQDMDHENMFWYRQDPGLGLRLIYFSYDVKMKEKGDIPEGYSVSREKKERFSLILESASTNQTSMYLCATTRFGLAGDQGGTDTQYFGPGTRLTVL.

This clonotype was seen more than once but under ten times. V usage is TRBV12-3 or TRBV12-4 and J usage is TRBJ1-1; 7 bases fit TRBD1. The length of the CDR3 is 12 residues. After removal of 7 bases from V and 5 bases from J, the junction contained 4 bases not matched to a gene. As DNA, the CDR3 is TGTGCCAGCAAGGGGGCAGGGACTGAAGCTTTCTTT. Its protein product is CASKGAGTEAFF.

A few counts support this clonotype. CDR3 residues: CASSPTYNYEQYF. The CDR3 region has the DNA TGTGCCAGCAGTCCCACCTATAACTACGAGCAGTACTTC. The chain couples TRBV12-3 or TRBV12-4 to TRBJ2-7; D call uncertain. The CDR3 loop spans 13 amino acids. V lost 5 bases and J lost 3, with 11 bases in between.

Many counts were recorded for this clonotype. The chain couples TRBV20-1 to TRBJ2-5; 7 bases agree with TRBD1. This CDR3 spans 15 amino acids. Germline CDR1 reads DFQATT; CDR2 reads SNEGSKA (reference sequence). Trimming took 4 bases from V and 5 from J; bases not matched to a gene: 13. Here the CDR3 reads CSATSHHPRGETQYF. CDR3 DNA sequence: TGCAGTGCTACAAGCCACCACCCCAGGGGGGAGACCCAGTACTTC.

This chain connects TRBV3-1 to TRBJ1-4, with 11 bases identical to TRBD1. V was clipped by 2 bases and J by 8 bases; unmatched bases: 10. Germline V gene lookup returns CDR1 LGHDT and CDR2 YNNKEL (reference sequence). The CDR3 totals 17 residues. The CDR3 loop reads CASSQLTPGQGEEKLFF. The CDR3 coding sequence is TGTGCCAGCAGCCAACTCACTCCGGGACAGGGGGAGGAAAAACTGTTTTTT.

This clonotype appeared many times. The V call is TRBV15, the J call TRBJ2-1; unclear D gene. The CDR3 runs 14 residues. Germline-derived CDR1 and CDR2 are LNHNV and YYDKDF (reference sequence). V lost 1 base, J lost 4 bases, and 8 bases lay in between. The CDR3 nucleotides are TGTGCCACCAGCAGAGCTGACATGTACAATGAGCAGTTCTTC. Its protein product is CATSRADMYNEQFF.

This clonotype occurred a few times. The chain couples TRBV12-3 or TRBV12-4 to TRBJ2-7; D not certain. The CDR3 is 15 amino acids. V was trimmed by 6 bases and J by 0 bases, leaving 15 bases between them. CDR3 DNA sequence: TGTGCCAGCAGCCCAGGTGAATTGAGCTCCTACGAGCAGTACTTC. Amino acids: CASSPGELSSYEQYF.

This clonotype was seen at least ten times. This chain links TRBV9 with TRBJ2-2; perhaps D is TRBD1 or TRBD2 (5 bases each). Germline V CDR1 and CDR2: SGDLS, YYNGEE. With 0 bases removed from V and 4 bases from J, the gap between germline ends came to 10 bases. The CDR3 is 15 amino acids. The CDR3 loop reads CASSVAGRSTGELFF. CDR3 sequence (DNA): TGTGCCAGCAGCGTAGCGGGACGGAGCACCGGGGAGCTGTTTTTT.

This clonotype was detected many times. The genes are TRBV2 and TRBJ2-5, with 8 bases that match TRBD1. This CDR3 is 15 amino acids long. Germline trimming cut 6 bases from V and 5 bases from J; bases unmatched to any gene: 11. The germline CDR1 and CDR2 sequences are SNHLY and FYNNEI. The CDR3 coding sequence is TGTGCCAGCAGCCGGACGACAGGGGTGTACGAGACCCAGTACTTC. Translated: CASSRTTGVYETQYF.

The CDR3 reads CASSPQGDPEDGYTF. The CDR3 bases are TGTGCCAGCAGCCCACAGGGGGATCCGGAAGATGGCTACACCTTC. This chain joins TRBV4-2 and TRBJ1-2; 8 nucleotides line up with TRBD1. Germline trimming cut 4 bases from V and 6 bases from J; bases unmatched to any gene: 10. There are 15 residues in the CDR3. Germline CDR1 reads LGHNA; CDR2 reads YNFKEQ.

The J gene is TRBJ2-7, the V gene TRBV7-2, with a weak D call TRBD2 (6 bases). The CDR3 sequence is 16 residues long. The germline gives CDR1 SGHTA, CDR2 FQGNSA. V was pared by 5 bases and J by 3 bases, with 20 bases between. The DNA of the CDR3 is TGTGCCAGCAGCCAGACCGAGGGACTTAACAACTACGAGCAGTACTTC. This codes for CASSQTEGLNNYEQYF.

This clonotype was seen a handful of times. The rearrangement joins TRBV6-5 to TRBJ2-1, with 7 positions matching TRBD1. The CDR3 is 15 residues long. Per the germline V gene, CDR1 is MNHEY and CDR2 is SVGAGI. Trimming took 2 bases from V and 2 from J; bases not matched to a gene: 3. CDR3 in DNA: TGTGCCAGCAGTTACACAGGGGTCGCCTACAATGAGCAGTTCTTC. Translation: CASSYTGVAYNEQFF.

The rearrangement uses TRBV12-3 or TRBV12-4 and TRBJ2-5, with unresolved D. V lost 7 bases and J lost 1, with 10 bases in between. The CDR3 is made up of 13 amino acids. CDR3 loop: CASTLGSQETQYF. CDR3 DNA: TGTGCCAGCACTTTGGGCAGCCAAGAGACCCAGTACTTC.

This clonotype was seen only a few times. The chain employs TRBV6-5 and TRBJ2-1; TRBD1 aligns across 7 bases. Germline-derived CDR1 and CDR2 are MNHEY and SVGAGI. The CDR3 spans 15 residues. The V and J ends lost 4 bases and 5 bases, in that order; junction bases with no gene match: 8. The CDR3 DNA sequence: TGTGCCAGCAGTTCCCTGGGACAGCTTGACAATGAGCAGTTCTTC. Its protein product is CASSSLGQLDNEQFF.

With regard to this clonotype: Here the CDR3 omits its conserved ending phenylalanine or tryptophan, so a read error is the likely source. The chain has TRBV12-3 or TRBV12-4 and TRBJ1-1; maybe TRBD1 (6 bases). Trimming stripped 3 bases from V and 0 bases from J, with 11 bases between. CDR3 length: 15 amino acids. CDR3 nucleotides: TGTGCCAGCAGTTTCCGGGGGCAGATGAACACTGAAGCTTTCTAT. Translating gives CASSFRGQMNTEAFY.

This clonotype was seen many times. The rearrangement uses TRBV5-1 and TRBJ2-3; TRBD1 matches at 7 bases. Germline V CDR1 and CDR2: SGHRS, YFSETQ. This CDR3 has 13 residues. V was pared by 7 bases and J by 4 bases, with 6 bases of the junction left unmatched. CDR3 DNA: TGCGCCAGCGACTGGACAGGACCAGATACGCAGTATTTT. This translates into CASDWTGPDTQYF.

This clonotype was counted only a few times. The chain has TRBV6-2 or TRBV6-3 and TRBJ1-5; D is ambiguous. V was pared by 2 bases and J by 4 bases, with 12 bases between. CDR3 length equals 15 residues. CDR1 and CDR2 (germline): MNHEY, SVGEGT. DNA for the CDR3: TGTGCCAGCAGTTACCTTTCTTCTCTTAATCAGCCCCAGCATTTT. The encoded protein is CASSYLSSLNQPQHF.